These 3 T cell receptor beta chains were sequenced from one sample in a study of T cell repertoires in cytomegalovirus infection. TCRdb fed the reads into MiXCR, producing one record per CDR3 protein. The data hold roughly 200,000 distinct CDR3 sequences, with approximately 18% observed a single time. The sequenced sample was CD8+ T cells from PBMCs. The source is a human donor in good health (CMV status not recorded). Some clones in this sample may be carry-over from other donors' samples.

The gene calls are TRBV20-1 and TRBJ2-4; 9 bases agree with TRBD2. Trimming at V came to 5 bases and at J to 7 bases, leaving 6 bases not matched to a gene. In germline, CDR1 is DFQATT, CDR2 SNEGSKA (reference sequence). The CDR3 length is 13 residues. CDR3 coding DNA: TGCAGTGCTCGGCCGGCGGGGGGGAACATTCAGTACTTC. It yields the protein CSARPAGGNIQYF.

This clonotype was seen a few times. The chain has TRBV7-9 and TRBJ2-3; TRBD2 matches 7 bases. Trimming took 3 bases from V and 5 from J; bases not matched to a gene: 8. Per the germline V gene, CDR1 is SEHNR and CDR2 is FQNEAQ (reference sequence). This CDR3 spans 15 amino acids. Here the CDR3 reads CASSFERGVIDTQYF. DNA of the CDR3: TGTGCCAGCAGCTTCGAACGGGGGGTGATAGATACGCAGTATTTT.

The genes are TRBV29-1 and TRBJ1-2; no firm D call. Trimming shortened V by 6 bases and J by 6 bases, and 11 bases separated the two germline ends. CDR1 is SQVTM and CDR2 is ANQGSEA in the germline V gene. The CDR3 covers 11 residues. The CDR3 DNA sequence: TGCAGCGTGCCTGAGAGCGATGGCTACACCTTC. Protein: CSVPESDGYTF. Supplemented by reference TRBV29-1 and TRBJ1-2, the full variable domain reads SAVISQKPSRDICQRGTSLTIQCQVDSQVTMMFWYRQQPGQSLTLIATANQGSEATYESGFVIDKFPISRPNLTFSTLTVSNMSPEDSSIYLCSVPESDGYTFGSGTRLTVV.